These 27 T cell receptor beta chains share one sample of origin, sequenced in a study of OX40 agonist ivuxolimab in advanced cancers. Measured with immunoSEQ multiplex PCR; TCRdb has only the in-frame clones, and not every one. The sample carries approximately 35,000 clones, 70% to 85% recorded once. This specimen was CD4+ or CD8+ T cells sorted from blood, taken in a trial of the OX40 agonist ivuxolimab. The receptors shown here come from an adult with an advanced solid tumor such as melanoma, head and neck, liver or kidney cancer.

V gene TRBV5-6 combines with J gene TRBJ2-5; TRBD2 might be the D (6 bases). This CDR3 spans 14 amino acids. With 1 base removed from V and 4 bases from J, the gap between germline ends came to 11 bases. Germline CDR1 is SGHDT and CDR2 is YYEEEE. CDR3 amino acids: CASSLLRGSETQYF. Here the CDR3 DNA reads TGTGCCAGCAGCTTGTTACGGGGGTCAGAGACCCAGTACTTC.

The genes are TRBV28 and TRBJ2-7, with 8 bases identical to TRBD1. The CDR3 loop spans 15 amino acids. Germline CDR1 MDHEN, CDR2 SYDVKM. Trimming took 5 bases from V and 1 from J; bases not matched to a gene: 7. The CDR3 DNA reads as TGTGCCAGCAGTCCGACAGGGGACGGGTCCTACGAGCAGTACGTC. It translates to CASSPTGDGSYEQYV.

The chain has TRBV29-1 and TRBJ1-1; 7 nucleotides agree with TRBD1. The ends lost 2 bases at V and 4 bases at J; junction bases unmatched: 10. Germline values: CDR1 SQVTM, CDR2 ANQGSEA. The CDR3 length is 15 residues. The CDR3 DNA follows: TGCAGCGTTGAATCACCACAGGGGCAGAGCACTGAAGCTTTCTTT. Its translation: CSVESPQGQSTEAFF.

This rearrangement joins TRBV7-8 to TRBJ1-5; maybe TRBD1 (6 bases). The CDR3 totals 15 residues. Germline CDR1 reads SGHVS; CDR2 reads FQNEAQ. Deletions cut 3 bases from V and 3 bases from J, with 12 bases between. For the CDR3, the DNA is TGTGCCAGCAGCTTTATAACAGGGACCAATCAGCCCCAGCATTTT. This encodes CASSFITGTNQPQHF.

Only one count was recorded for this clone. V is TRBV5-4 and J is TRBJ2-1; 10 bases map to TRBD2. J lost 10 bases, V lost 3 bases, and 7 bases had no gene match. From germline, CDR1 is SGHNT and CDR2 YYREEE (reference sequence). The CDR3 runs to 14 residues. The CDR3 DNA sequence: TGTGCCAGCAGCTCTAAGCGGGGGGGCAACGAGCAGTTCTTC. This translates into CASSSKRGGNEQFF.

This rearrangement joins TRBV30 to TRBJ1-5; tentative D call: TRBD1 (5 bases). Per germline, CDR1 GTSNPN and CDR2 SVGIG (reference sequence). Trimming stripped 0 bases from V and 6 bases from J, with 12 bases between. CDR3 size: 14 residues. CDR3 coding DNA: TGTGCCTGGAGTGTACCTGGGGCTCTTCAGCCCCAGCATTTT. Translated: CAWSVPGALQPQHF. The variable domain in full, with the rest retrieved from reference TRBV30 and TRBJ1-5, is SQTIHQWPATLVQPVGSPLSLECTVEGTSNPNLYWYRQAAGRGLQLLFYSVGIGQISSEVPQNLSASRPQDRQFILSSKKLLLSDSGFYLCAWSVPGALQPQHFGDGTRLSIL.

This clone has a single count. This chain links TRBV6-1 with TRBJ1-2; 8 bases line up with TRBD1. Germline V gives CDR1 MNHNS, CDR2 SASEGT. CDR3 length: 17 residues. With V trimmed by 4 bases and J by 4 bases, 14 bases remained unmatched. The DNA for the CDR3 is TGTGCCAGCAGTGCATATGGGGGACAGGTTCCTTCCTATGGCTACACCTTC. This gives the protein CASSAYGGQVPSYGYTF.

The gene calls are TRBV5-8 and TRBJ2-3; a weak D match, TRBD1 (5 bases). The CDR3 is 16 residues long. The V end was cut by 5 bases, the J end by 2 bases, with 18 bases between. Germline CDR1 and CDR2: SGHTS and YDEGEE. CDR3 amino acids: CASSRGPVGATDTQYF. The CDR3 coding sequence is TGTGCCAGCAGTCGCGGACCTGTTGGGGCCACAGATACGCAGTATTTT.

This clone was detected a few times. The chain employs TRBV7-9 and TRBJ1-1, with D hard to call. The CDR3 has 13 amino acids. CDR1 and CDR2 (germline): SEHNR, FQNEAQ (reference sequence). V gave up 5 bases and J gave up 1 base, with 8 bases separating them. CDR3: CASSAAPNTEAFF. CDR3 nucleotide sequence: TGTGCCAGCAGCGCCGCGCCGAACACTGAAGCTTTCTTT.

This clone was counted only a few times. The genes are TRBV7-9 and TRBJ1-1; D ambiguous. Germline values: CDR1 SEHNR, CDR2 FQNEAQ (reference sequence). V lost 2 bases to trimming and J lost 2 bases, with 15 bases between them. The CDR3 totals 16 residues. DNA of the CDR3: TGTGCCAGCAGCTTAACCCCACAGCCAGTTAACACTGAAGCTTTCTTT. Amino acid sequence: CASSLTPQPVNTEAFF.

The CDR3 region has the DNA TGTGCCAGCAGCTCCATTAGCGGGAAAGAGACCCAGTACTTC. Protein sequence: CASSSISGKETQYF. V is TRBV11-2 and J is TRBJ2-5; TRBD2 matches at 8 bases. The CDR3 sequence is 14 residues long. V lost 4 bases and J lost 3; bases outside the gene matches: 4. Germline-derived CDR1 and CDR2 are SGHAT and FQNNGV.

This rearrangement joins TRBV5-1 to TRBJ1-1, with D possibly being TRBD1 (5 bases). V gave up 0 bases and J gave up 6 bases, with 9 bases separating them. The germline gives CDR1 SGHRS, CDR2 YFSETQ. This CDR3 region has 13 residues. CDR3 coding DNA: TGCGCCAGCAGCTTGGCGCAGGGCGCTGAAGCTTTCTTT. This gives the protein CASSLAQGAEAFF.

The chain uses TRBV5-1 and TRBJ1-1; D is possibly TRBD1 (6 bases). Trimming shortened V by 2 bases and J by 5 bases, and 16 bases separated the two germline ends. Germline-derived CDR1 and CDR2 are SGHRS and YFSETQ. The CDR3 extends over 15 amino acids. Written as DNA, the CDR3 is TGCGCCAGCAGCTTCATCGCGGGGGGCGCGACTGAAGCTTTCTTT. This translates into CASSFIAGGATEAFF.

The CDR3 DNA reads as TGTGCCAGCAGTTGGACAGGGAGGAATCAGCCCCAGCATTTT. Its translation: CASSWTGRNQPQHF. V and J are TRBV5-6 and TRBJ1-5; 8 bases fit TRBD1. CDR3 length: 14 amino acids. V lost 5 bases and J lost 4; bases outside the gene matches: 5. The germline V gene has CDR1 SGHDT and CDR2 YYEEEE.

The chain is built from TRBV6-5 and TRBJ2-1; TRBD2 aligns across 7 bases. Looked up from germline, CDR1 is MNHEY and CDR2 is SVGAGI. The CDR3 is 16 residues long. The V gene end was trimmed by 2 bases and the J gene end by 3 bases; junction bases not matched to a gene: 7. As DNA, the CDR3 is TGTGCCAGCAGTTACCTCCCCTCGGGGGGCTACAATGAGCAGTTCTTC. It codes for CASSYLPSGGYNEQFF.

V usage is TRBV5-1 and J usage is TRBJ2-2; D gene uncertain. The CDR3 extends over 13 amino acids. V was cut by 5 bases and J by 8 bases, with 13 bases left in between. In germline, CDR1 is SGHRS, CDR2 YFSETQ. CDR3 loop: CASSEVPEGELFF. CDR3 in DNA: TGCGCCAGCAGTGAAGTCCCGGAAGGGGAGCTGTTTTTT.

This clone was seen just once. The V call is TRBV7-2, the J call TRBJ2-7; D tentatively reads TRBD1 or TRBD2 (5 bases each). This CDR3 region has 15 residues. Trimming took 1 base from V and 0 from J, leaving 10 bases between them. CDR1 is SGHTA, CDR2 FQGNSA, per germline. The DNA of the CDR3 is TGTGCCAGCAGCTTAGGAGGGGCCAGCTCCTACGAGCAGTACTTC. It codes for CASSLGGASSYEQYF.

The sample holds one count of this clone. The chain employs TRBV19 and TRBJ2-6; TRBD2 aligns across 8 bases. The CDR3 sequence is 18 residues long. The V segment lost 4 bases and the J segment 0 bases; nucleotides outside the gene matches: 8. Germline V CDR1 and CDR2: LNHDA, SQIVND (reference sequence). CDR3 sequence: CASSRFGGGFSGANVLTF. The CDR3 DNA follows: TGTGCCAGTAGTAGGTTTGGCGGGGGGTTCTCTGGGGCCAACGTCCTGACTTTC.

The chain uses TRBV5-4 and TRBJ2-3; 7 nucleotides match TRBD2. The junction had 11 bases not matched to a gene; V was cut back by 4 bases and J by 6 bases. The CDR3 is 15 amino acids. Germline-derived CDR1 and CDR2 are SGHNT and YYREEE (reference sequence). In DNA form, the CDR3 reads TGTGCCAGCAGCCTGGACGGGACTAAGTGGGATACGCAGTATTTT. Protein: CASSLDGTKWDTQYF. Supplemented by reference TRBV5-4 and TRBJ2-3, the full variable domain reads ETGVTQSPTHLIKTRGQQVTLRCSSQSGHNTVSWYQQALGQGPQFIFQYYREEENGRGNFPPRFSGLQFPNYSSELNVNALELDDSALYLCASSLDGTKWDTQYFGPGTRLTVL.

J is TRBJ2-2 and V is TRBV9; the D is unclear. V lost 3 bases, J lost 0 bases, and 3 bases lay in between. CDR1 is SGDLS, CDR2 YYNGEE, per germline. The CDR3 sequence is 13 residues long. CDR3 DNA sequence: TGTGCCAGCAGCGCCTCGAACACCGGGGAGCTGTTTTTT. Translated: CASSASNTGELFF. The entire variable domain, with the rest obtained from reference TRBV9 and TRBJ2-2, is as follows: DSGVTQTPKHLITATGQRVTLRCSPRSGDLSVYWYQQSLDQGLQFLIQYYNGEERAKGNILERFSAQQFPDLHSELNLSSLELGDSALYFCASSASNTGELFFGEGSRLTVL.

V is TRBV7-8 and J is TRBJ1-5; D might be TRBD1 (6 bases). This CDR3 region has 15 residues. Germline CDR1 is SGHVS and CDR2 is FQNEAQ. V was cut by 1 base and J by 3 bases, with 10 bases left in between. The CDR3: CASSLVRDNNQPQHF. As DNA, the CDR3 is TGTGCCAGCAGCTTAGTCAGGGACAACAATCAGCCCCAGCATTTT.

This chain links TRBV4-2 with TRBJ2-1, with 10 bases aligning to TRBD1. The CDR3 is made up of 16 amino acids. V lost 0 bases to trimming and J lost 3 bases; unmatched junction nucleotides: 2. From germline, CDR1 is LGHNA and CDR2 YNFKEQ. The CDR3 coding sequence is TGTGCCAGCAGCCAAGACCGGGACAGGGGCTACAATGAGCAGTTCTTC. Protein sequence: CASSQDRDRGYNEQFF.

The chain combines TRBV6-6 with TRBJ1-2, with 9 bases matching TRBD1. From germline, CDR1 is MNHNY and CDR2 SVGAGI (reference sequence). J lost 1 base, V lost 6 bases, and 6 bases had no gene match. This CDR3 spans 15 amino acids. The CDR3 loop reads CASSPSGQGNYGYTF. DNA of the CDR3: TGTGCCAGCAGCCCCTCGGGACAGGGTAACTATGGCTACACCTTC.

J is TRBJ2-3 and V is TRBV6-1; 10 bases line up with TRBD2. CDR1 is MNHNS, CDR2 SASEGT, per germline. The CDR3 covers 15 residues. Germline trimming cut 4 bases from V and 7 bases from J; bases unmatched to any gene: 8. In DNA form, the CDR3 reads TGTGCCAGCAGTGTCCAAGCGGGGGGGCCGAATACGCAGTATTTT. Its protein is CASSVQAGGPNTQYF.

The chain couples TRBV28 to TRBJ2-5; a weak D match, TRBD2 (6 bases). Near its end, the DNA agrees better with TRBJ2-7, so the J call may be wrong. Germline-derived CDR1 and CDR2 are MDHEN and SYDVKM. The CDR3 covers 14 residues. The CDR3 is CASSPSGSSYEQYF. The CDR3 DNA reads TGTGCCAGCAGCCCCTCCGGGAGCTCCTACGAGCAGTACTTC.

The sample holds a few counts of this clone. The chain uses TRBV5-4 and TRBJ1-1; the D gene is possibly TRBD1 (6 bases). Germline V gene data show CDR1 as SGHNT and CDR2 as YYREEE (reference sequence). This CDR3 has 14 residues. Trimming pared 0 bases from V and 5 bases from J, leaving 11 bases between. CDR3 protein: CASSLAGGRTEAFF. In nucleotides, the CDR3 is TGTGCCAGCAGCTTGGCGGGGGGCAGGACTGAAGCTTTCTTT.

This chain connects TRBV19 to TRBJ1-2; a weak D match, TRBD1 (6 bases). This CDR3 is 11 amino acids long. The ends were cut back, 11 bases at V and 4 bases at J, with 11 bases in the middle. CDR1 and CDR2 from the germline V gene are LNHDA and SQIVND (reference sequence). CDR3 coding DNA: TGTGCCGCTAAAGGGGGCTATGGCTACACCTTC. Translation: CAAKGGYGYTF.